This TCR beta chain was documented in a study of blood T cell repertoires in COVID-19. Study details: The samples span acute and convalescent COVID-19 from the United States, Italy and Spain. Sources were T cells, B-cell-depleted T cells, or PBMCs; the material itself was cDNA or gDNA.

CDR1 and CDR2 from the germline V gene are SGHTS and YDEGEE. The CDR3 is 15 amino acids. V lost 1 base and J 3 bases, leaving 11 bases between the germline ends. Authors' processing steps: Reference gene primer amplification gave estimated nucleated cell counts. Generated by immunoSEQ multiplex PCR, the TCRdb table keeps only in-frame clones and is missing some. The V and J calls and clone size were taken over from that table, and D and trimming were inferred from the DNA. The sample yields around 210,000 clones, almost 90% seen once. This clone has a handful of counts. The chain uses TRBV5-8 and TRBJ1-5; D possibly corresponds to TRBD1 (5 bases). Material for sequencing was peripheral blood. This TCR derives from a young man with active or convalescent COVID-19. The DNA of the CDR3 is TGTGCCAGCAGCTTGCGGGGGATCCCCAATCAGCCCCAGCATTTT. It specifies CASSLRGIPNQPQHF.